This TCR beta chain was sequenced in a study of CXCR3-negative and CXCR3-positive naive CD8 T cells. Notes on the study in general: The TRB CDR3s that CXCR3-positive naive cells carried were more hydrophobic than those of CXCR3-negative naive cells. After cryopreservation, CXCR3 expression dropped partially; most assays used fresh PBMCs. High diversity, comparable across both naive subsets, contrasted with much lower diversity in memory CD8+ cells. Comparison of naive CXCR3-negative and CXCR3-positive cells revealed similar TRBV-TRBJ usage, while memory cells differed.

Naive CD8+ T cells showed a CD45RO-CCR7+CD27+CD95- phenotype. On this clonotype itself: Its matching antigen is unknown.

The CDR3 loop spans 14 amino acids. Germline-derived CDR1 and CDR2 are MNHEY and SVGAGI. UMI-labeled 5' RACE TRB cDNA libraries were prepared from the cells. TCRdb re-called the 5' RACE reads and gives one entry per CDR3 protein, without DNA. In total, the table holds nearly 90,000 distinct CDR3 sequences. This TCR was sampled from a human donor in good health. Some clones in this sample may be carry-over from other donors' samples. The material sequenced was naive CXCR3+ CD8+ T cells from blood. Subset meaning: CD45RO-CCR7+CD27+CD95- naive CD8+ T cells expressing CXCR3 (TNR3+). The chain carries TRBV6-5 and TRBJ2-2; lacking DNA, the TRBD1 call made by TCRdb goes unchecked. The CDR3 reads CASSYSTGPGELFF.